The clone carrying this TCR beta chain was seen many times. The CDR3 runs to 11 residues. Per germline, CDR1 MNHNY and CDR2 SVGAGI (reference sequence). V was trimmed by 8 bases and J by 0 bases, leaving 4 bases between them. The sample is drawn from a study of neurological immune-mediated disorders. Over 170 million TCR-beta sequences, together covering 15-18 subjects, were produced by every individual sequencing run that was carried out. TCRdb used MiXCR to reprocess the 5' RACE reads, holding one entry per CDR3 protein. The sample contains 30,000 to 40,000 distinct CDR3 sequences, around 7.8% of which appear only once.

The clonotype originates from a middle-aged woman in good health. Sequenced sample: PBMCs. J is TRBJ1-1 and V is TRBV6-6; D is unresolved. This CDR3 reads CASEMNTEAFF. The CDR3 DNA sequence: TGTGCCAGCGAGATGAACACTGAAGCTTTCTTT.